The 7 T cell receptor beta chains listed next were all sequenced from one sample in a study (dated by TCRdb to 2014 to 2015). Preparation of the library involved 5' RACE. Sequencing instrument: Illumina MiSeq. TCRdb redid the processing of the public reads, applying fastp at Q25 and MiXCR, and retained in-frame beta chains. Entries that share a CDR3 protein sequence are merged under the most common genes and DNA. This sample holds about 57,000 distinct CDR3 sequences; roughly 30% were observed only once. The top ten clonotypes cover approximately 3% of the sample. Sequencing used tumor-infiltrating memory CD4+ T cells sorted from the breast tumor. The cell subset or site label here, explained by the study, means: memory CD4+ T cells, CD4+CD45RO+CD25-. These receptor sequences come from a female donor with breast cancer.

The chain uses TRBV24-1 and TRBJ2-1, with TRBD1 identical over 10 bases. V gave up 5 bases and J gave up 2 bases; unmatched junction bases: 8. Per germline, CDR1 KGHDR and CDR2 SFDVKD. The CDR3 is 17 amino acids. CDR3 bases: TGTGCCACCAGTGCCAGACAGGGGGCTAAGACCTACAATGAGCAGTTCTTC. It is translated as CATSARQGAKTYNEQFF.

V usage is TRBV9 and J usage is TRBJ1-6, with TRBD1 as a possible D gene (6 bases). This CDR3 comprises 16 residues. V gave up 0 bases and J gave up 7 bases, with 14 bases separating them. Germline V lookup: CDR1 SGDLS, CDR2 YYNGEE. The chain's CDR3 is CASSVGGEGGNSPLHF. The CDR3 nucleotides read TGTGCCAGCAGCGTAGGGGGAGAGGGGGGAAATTCACCCCTCCACTTT.

V is TRBV4-2 and J is TRBJ2-2, with a possible D match to TRBD2 (6 bases). Germline V gene data show CDR1 as LGHNA and CDR2 as YNFKEQ. The CDR3 extends over 13 amino acids. The V and J ends lost 4 bases and 7 bases respectively, with 10 bases between them. The CDR3 reads CASSRGVGGELFF. The CDR3 DNA is TGTGCCAGCAGCCGGGGGGTCGGCGGGGAGCTGTTTTTT.

The chain joins TRBV5-1 to TRBJ2-7, with D tentatively TRBD1 or TRBD2 (5 bases each). V was cut by 4 bases and J by 6 bases, with 14 bases left in between. CDR1 SGHRS and CDR2 YFSETQ come from the germline V gene. CDR3 size: 13 residues. The CDR3 coding sequence is TGCGCCAGCAGCGGCCGACCAGGGACCGAGCAGTACTTC. It encodes CASSGRPGTEQYF.

This rearrangement joins TRBV20-1 to TRBJ2-1, with 10 nucleotides matching TRBD1. The CDR3 length is 13 residues. Germline V gene data show CDR1 as DFQATT and CDR2 as SNEGSKA (reference sequence). The V segment lost 8 bases and the J segment 8 bases; nucleotides outside the gene matches: 9. CDR3 region: CSTIPGQGHEQFF. Written as DNA, the CDR3 is TGCAGTACAATTCCGGGACAGGGGCATGAGCAGTTCTTC.

The chain has TRBV5-1 and TRBJ2-6; D is uncertain. V shed 1 base and J shed 2 bases, with 10 bases lying between them. Germline-derived CDR1 and CDR2 are SGHRS and YFSETQ. CDR3 size: 16 residues. The CDR3 sequence: CASSLSVGPGANVLTF. CDR3 DNA sequence: TGCGCCAGCAGCTTGAGCGTCGGTCCTGGGGCCAACGTCCTGACTTTC.

This clonotype appeared many times. This chain connects TRBV12-3 or TRBV12-4 to TRBJ1-1, with 9 bases fitting TRBD1. This CDR3 region has 14 residues. Losses at the gene ends were 3 bases for V and 2 bases for J; bases not matched to a gene: 1. This CDR3 reads CASSLGQGNTEAFF. The DNA for the CDR3 is TGTGCCAGCAGTTTGGGACAGGGAAACACTGAAGCTTTCTTT.